The T cell receptor (beta chain) described here comes from a study of beta chain features in type 1 diabetes. The ends were cut back, 9 bases at V and 2 bases at J, with 19 bases in the middle. This CDR3 contains 15 residues. Germline V CDR1 and CDR2: SGHRS, YFSETQ. Findings of the study overall: A possible short-template PCR bias applies equally to patients and controls. Whether TCRB rearrangement is influenced by HLA type was left unresolved in this analysis. Patients' naive, central memory and regulatory TCRB repertoires appeared more alike than those of healthy donors.

cDNA synthesis used the whole RNA isolate, giving expressed TCRB sequences. Assay used: immunoSEQ multiplex PCR; TCRdb lists only in-frame clones, some missing. The sample records about 290,000 clones, 7% to 9% being singletons. Concerning this clone: Its target is not known.

The receptor was derived from a woman under 30 in good health. Sequenced material: central memory CD4+ T cells from blood. This rearrangement joins TRBV5-1 to TRBJ2-3; D is perhaps TRBD1 (6 bases). The CDR3 loop reads CATKTGSLHTDTQYF. The CDR3, as DNA: TGCGCCACAAAGACAGGTTCCCTTCACACAGATACGCAGTATTTT. Full variable domain (missing parts from reference TRBV5-1 and TRBJ2-3): KAGVTQTPRYLIKTRGQQVTLSCSPISGHRSVSWYQQTPGQGLQFLFEYFSETQRNKGNFPGRFSGRQFSNSRSEMNVSTLELGDSALYLCATKTGSLHTDTQYFGPGTRLTVL.